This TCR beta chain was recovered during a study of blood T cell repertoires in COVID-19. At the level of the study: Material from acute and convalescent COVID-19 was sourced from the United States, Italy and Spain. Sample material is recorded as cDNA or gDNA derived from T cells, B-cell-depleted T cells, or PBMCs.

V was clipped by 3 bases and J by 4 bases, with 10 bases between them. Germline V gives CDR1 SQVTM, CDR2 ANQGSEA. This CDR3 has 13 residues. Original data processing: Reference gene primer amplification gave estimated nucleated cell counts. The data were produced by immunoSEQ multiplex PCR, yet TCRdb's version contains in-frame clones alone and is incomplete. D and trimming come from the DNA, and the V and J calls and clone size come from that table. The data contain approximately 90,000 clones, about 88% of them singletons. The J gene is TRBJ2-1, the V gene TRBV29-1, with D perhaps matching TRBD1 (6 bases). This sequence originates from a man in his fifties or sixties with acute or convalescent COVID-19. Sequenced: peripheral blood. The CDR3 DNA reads TGCAGCGTTGATTCGGGGACATACAATGAGCAGTTCTTC. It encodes CSVDSGTYNEQFF.